The TCR beta chain under discussion was sequenced for a study of response to subunit inactivated influenza vaccine. The CDR3 is made up of 18 amino acids. Deletions cut 5 bases from V and 1 base from J, with 20 bases between. CDR1 KGHDR and CDR2 SFDVKD come from the germline V gene. MiXCR, run by TCRdb on the RT-PCR reads, gives a single entry per CDR3 protein. The repertoire consists of around 500,000 distinct CDR3 sequences, with approximately 11% occurring once and the leading ten covering roughly 12%. This clonotype was recorded a few times. The receptor comes from a man aged 50 to 59 who received an inactivated influenza vaccine. The sample in question was PBMCs from blood, obtained roughly 46 days after vaccination. The chain couples TRBV24-1 to TRBJ2-1, with D possibly being TRBD2 (6 bases). CDR3 DNA sequence: TGTGCCACCAGTGCTCCGGGACGGGGGTTCGGGTCCTACAATGAGCAGTTCTTC. This gives the protein CATSAPGRGFGSYNEQFF.